This T cell receptor beta chain was retrieved from a study of technical replicates of blood from a handful of donors. The CDR3 contains 15 residues. The germline V and J ends were trimmed by 0 bases and 8 bases, with 14 bases remaining between them. Germline assignment: CDR1 SGHRS and CDR2 YFSETQ. Sequencing was performed with immunoSEQ multiplex PCR; in TCRdb, only in-frame clones are kept and a portion is missing. This table has roughly 80,000 clones, 93% appearing once. This rearrangement joins TRBV5-1 to TRBJ1-4, with D perhaps TRBD1 (6 bases). The sequenced sample consisted of T cells isolated from PBMCs. The TCR originated in a human donor in good health. The CDR3 protein is CASSLGTGPAEKLFF. The DNA of the CDR3 is TGCGCCAGCAGCTTGGGAACAGGGCCCGCAGAAAAACTGTTTTTT.